Presented here are 16 T cell receptor beta chains from one specimen sequenced in a study of blood T cell repertoires in COVID-19. Sequencing used immunoSEQ multiplex PCR; TCRdb keeps in-frame clones, though not all of them. The repertoire includes about 42,000 clones, 65% to 80% of them detected once, and roughly a quarter sits in the top ten. The sequenced sample consisted of peripheral blood. Source of these receptors: a man older than 75 with acute or convalescent COVID-19.

This clone has only a few counts. The chain joins TRBV6-5 to TRBJ2-2; D gene unclear. CDR1 is MNHEY and CDR2 is SVGAGI in the germline V gene. The CDR3 covers 12 residues. Between the trimmed V and J ends, which lost 7 bases and 4 bases, there was a span of 7 bases. The chain's CDR3 is CASKQSTGELFF. Here the CDR3 DNA reads TGTGCCAGCAAACAGTCCACCGGGGAGCTGTTTTTT.

This clone is medium-sized in the sample. The V and J genes are TRBV11-2 and TRBJ1-1, with a possible D match to TRBD1 (5 bases). Trimming removed 4 bases from V and 1 base from J, with 13 bases in between. The germline gives CDR1 SGHAT, CDR2 FQNNGV. The CDR3 is made up of 15 amino acids. The CDR3 sequence is CASSSKLGPNTEAFF. CDR3 in DNA: TGTGCCAGCAGCTCTAAGTTGGGGCCGAACACTGAAGCTTTCTTT.

There are a few counts of this clone. The chain employs TRBV20-1 and TRBJ2-1, with TRBD2 identical over 11 bases. CDR3 length: 16 amino acids. Losses at the gene ends were 3 bases for V and 3 bases for J; bases not matched to a gene: 7. CDR1 is DFQATT and CDR2 is SNEGSKA in the germline V gene (reference sequence). CDR3 region: CSASTLAGAHYNEQFF. Written as DNA, the CDR3 is TGCAGTGCTAGTACACTAGCGGGGGCCCACTACAATGAGCAGTTCTTC.

CDR3 DNA: TGTGCCAGCAGCGTTAAGTCAACCGGGACAGGGGGCCAATTTGGGGGCTACACCTTC. It yields the protein CASSVKSTGTGGQFGGYTF. The rearrangement uses TRBV7-2 and TRBJ1-2; 12 nucleotides align to TRBD1. V dropped 5 bases and J dropped 8; count of bases not matched to a gene: 21. CDR1 is SGHTA, CDR2 FQGNSA, per germline. The CDR3 runs 19 residues.

The gene calls are TRBV6-5 and TRBJ2-1, with 9 nucleotides matching TRBD2. V lost 4 bases to trimming and J lost 9 bases; unmatched junction nucleotides: 10. The CDR3 spans 15 residues. Germline CDR1 and CDR2: MNHEY and SVGAGI. In nucleotides, the CDR3 is TGTGCCAGCAGTTTGACGACGGGGACTAGCTCTGAGCAGTTCTTC. This sequence encodes CASSLTTGTSSEQFF.

V gene TRBV7-2 combines with J gene TRBJ2-7; a weak D match, TRBD2 (5 bases). Trimming left V 4 bases short and J 6 bases short, with 10 bases between. Germline V gene lookup returns CDR1 SGHTA and CDR2 FQGNSA. This CDR3 is built from 12 residues. The CDR3 DNA follows: TGTGCCAGCAGCTCCTCCGGGGTCGAGCAGTACTTC. It specifies CASSSSGVEQYF.

The J gene is TRBJ1-2, the V gene TRBV6-1, with no clear D. Germline V gives CDR1 MNHNS, CDR2 SASEGT. The CDR3 is 14 residues long. V dropped 0 bases and J dropped 6 bases, with 11 bases sitting between them. The CDR3: CASSEAWQKNGYTF. The DNA for the CDR3 is TGTGCCAGCAGTGAAGCGTGGCAGAAGAATGGCTACACCTTC.

This clone has just one count. This chain connects TRBV7-3 to TRBJ2-3; 9 bases are a match to TRBD2. The CDR3 is made up of 15 amino acids. V shed 1 base and J 5 bases; nucleotides not matched to a gene: 4. CDR1 and CDR2 (germline): SGHTA, FQGTGA. This chain's CDR3 is CASSLMGLAGDTQYF. For the CDR3, the DNA is TGTGCCAGCAGCTTAATGGGACTAGCAGGAGATACGCAGTATTTT.

The genes are TRBV9 and TRBJ1-1, with 7 nucleotides matching TRBD1. The CDR3 has 14 residues. J gave up 0 bases and V 7 bases, and 6 bases lay outside the gene matches. Germline values: CDR1 SGDLS, CDR2 YYNGEE. The CDR3, as DNA: TGTGCCAGCTCGACAGGGCCCCTGAACACTGAAGCTTTCTTT. Translation gives CASSTGPLNTEAFF.

This clone was detected only a few times. The chain joins TRBV11-2 to TRBJ2-5; TRBD2 matches 7 bases. Germline-derived CDR1 and CDR2 are SGHAT and FQNNGV. The CDR3 consists of 15 residues. The V gene end was trimmed by 1 base and the J gene end by 1 base; junction bases not matched to a gene: 3. The CDR3 nucleotides are TGTGCCAGCAGCTTAGCTCGCGGGAGCCAAGAGACCCAGTACTTC. Translated: CASSLARGSQETQYF.

The chain joins TRBV18 to TRBJ1-1; the match to TRBD1 covers 8 bases. J gave up 11 bases and V 0 bases, and 5 bases lay outside the gene matches. This CDR3 region has 13 residues. The germline gives CDR1 KGHSH, CDR2 LQKENI. The chain's CDR3 is CASSPPDRGSAFF. CDR3 sequence (DNA): TGTGCCAGCTCACCACCAGACAGGGGCAGTGCTTTCTTT.

A single count supports this clone. The chain recombines TRBV27 with TRBJ2-7; perhaps TRBD2 as D (5 bases). CDR3 length: 16 amino acids. Germline CDR1 and CDR2: MNHEY and SMNVEV (reference sequence). The V and J ends lost 5 bases and 3 bases respectively, with 20 bases between them. CDR3 sequence: CASSPLGPRAYYEQYF. The CDR3 bases are TGTGCCAGCAGTCCGTTGGGTCCGAGGGCCTACTACGAGCAGTACTTC.

V is TRBV25-1 and J is TRBJ2-3, with TRBD1 matching 9 bases. The CDR3 is made up of 14 amino acids. Trimming cost V 5 bases and J 2 bases; bases outside gene matches: 2. Germline assignment: CDR1 MGHDK and CDR2 SYGVNS. The CDR3 spells CASSTGGVTDTQYF. Written as DNA, the CDR3 is TGTGCCAGCAGTACAGGGGGCGTCACAGATACGCAGTATTTT.

The chain uses TRBV2 and TRBJ2-1, with D maybe TRBD2 (5 bases). Germline assignment: CDR1 SNHLY and CDR2 FYNNEI. This CDR3 contains 13 residues. V was clipped by 6 bases and J by 5 bases, with 11 bases between them. CDR3 residues: CASSETRNNEQFF. The CDR3 DNA sequence: TGTGCCAGCAGCGAAACTAGAAACAATGAGCAGTTCTTC.

The chain employs TRBV5-4 and TRBJ1-1, with a possible D match to TRBD1 (6 bases). V was shortened by 2 bases and J by 2 bases, with 10 bases between the two germline ends. Per the germline V gene, CDR1 is SGHNT and CDR2 is YYREEE (reference sequence). CDR3 length: 14 residues. Here the CDR3 DNA reads TGTGCCAGCAGCTTTAAACAGGGAAACACTGAAGCTTTCTTT. Protein: CASSFKQGNTEAFF.

The V and J genes are TRBV7-2 and TRBJ2-2; D uncertain. There are 13 residues in the CDR3. The germline V gene has CDR1 SGHTA and CDR2 FQGNSA. V lost 5 bases to trimming and J lost 3 bases, with 7 bases between them. The CDR3 reads CASSGLHTGELFF. In nucleotides, the CDR3 is TGTGCCAGCAGCGGGCTTCACACCGGGGAGCTGTTTTTT.